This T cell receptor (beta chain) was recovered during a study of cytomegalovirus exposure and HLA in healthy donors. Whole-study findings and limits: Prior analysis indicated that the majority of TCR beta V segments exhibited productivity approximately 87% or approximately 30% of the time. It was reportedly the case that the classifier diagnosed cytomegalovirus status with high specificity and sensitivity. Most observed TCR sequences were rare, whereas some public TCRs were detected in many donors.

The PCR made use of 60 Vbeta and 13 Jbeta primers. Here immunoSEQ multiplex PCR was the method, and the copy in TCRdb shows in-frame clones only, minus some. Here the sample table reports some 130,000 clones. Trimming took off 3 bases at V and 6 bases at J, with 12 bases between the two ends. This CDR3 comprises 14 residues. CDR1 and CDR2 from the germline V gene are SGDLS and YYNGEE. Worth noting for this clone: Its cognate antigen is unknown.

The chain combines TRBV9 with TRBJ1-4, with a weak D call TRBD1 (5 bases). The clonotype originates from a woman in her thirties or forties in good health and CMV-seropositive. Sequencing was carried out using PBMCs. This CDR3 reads CASSAWGADEKLFF. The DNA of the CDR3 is TGTGCCAGCAGCGCTTGGGGCGCGGATGAAAAACTGTTTTTT.